The present entry profiles one T cell receptor beta chain with its context. Assay used: immunoSEQ multiplex PCR; TCRdb lists only in-frame clones, some missing. The table shows over 10,000 clones, with over 70% occurring only once. The data stem from a study of T cells after posttransplantation cyclophosphamide. Control samples came 1 year after myeloablative marrow transplants with methotrexate plus calcineurin inhibitor. The CDR3 has 13 residues. Germline trimming cut 4 bases from V and 3 bases from J; bases unmatched to any gene: 0. Germline assignment: CDR1 SQVTM and CDR2 ANQGSEA. The clonotype was recovered from a male patient younger than 45 who received an allogeneic stem cell transplant from an unrelated donor, was CMV-positive, and had acute GVHD only. Some T cells may be graft donor cells. This rearrangement joins TRBV29-1 to TRBJ1-4, with TRBD1 matching over 9 bases. The specimen was PBMCs, collected 367 days after allogeneic stem cell transplant with calcineurin inhibitor and methotrexate. CDR3 residues: CSVGTGANEKLFF. CDR3 DNA sequence: TGCAGCGTTGGGACAGGGGCTAATGAAAAACTGTTTTTT.